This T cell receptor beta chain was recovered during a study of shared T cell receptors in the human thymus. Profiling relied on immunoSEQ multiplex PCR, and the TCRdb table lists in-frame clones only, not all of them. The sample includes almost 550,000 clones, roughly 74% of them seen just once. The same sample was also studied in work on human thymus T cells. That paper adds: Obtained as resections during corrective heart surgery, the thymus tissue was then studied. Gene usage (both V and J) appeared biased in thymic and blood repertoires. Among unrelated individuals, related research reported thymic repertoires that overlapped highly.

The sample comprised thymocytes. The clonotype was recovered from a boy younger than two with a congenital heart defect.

The CDR3 DNA sequence: TGTGCCAGCAGCGTTAGCGGGAGGGCTGGAGATACGCAGTATTTT. Translated, it gives CASSVSGRAGDTQYF. The chain links TRBV27 to TRBJ2-3, with 11 bases fitting TRBD2. The germline gives CDR1 MNHEY, CDR2 SMNVEV (reference sequence). The CDR3 is 15 amino acids. Trimming took 6 bases from V and 5 from J; bases not matched to a gene: 7.